This T cell receptor (beta chain) stems from a study of cytomegalovirus exposure and HLA in healthy donors. Study as a whole: Genetic ancestry analysis placed about 80% of the 400 or so donors that were genotyped in the Caucasian-associated cluster. General study results and limits: Sequencing depth roughly uniform across donors was assumed in presence/absence analyses. TCR beta sequences reportedly predicted most subjects' HLA-A and HLA-B alleles accurately.

Unrecorded immune exposures were likely, despite nominal health at sampling. CDR1 and CDR2 (germline): SGHTA, FQGTGA. V was pared by 1 base and J by 5 bases, with 11 bases between. The CDR3 totals 15 residues. Primers included in the PCR were 60 Vbeta and 13 Jbeta primers. Method: immunoSEQ multiplex PCR; TCRdb's copy keeps in-frame clones and lacks some. Of approximately 140,000 clones in the sample, roughly 72% were seen once. This clone was seen only a few times. Its antigen is still unknown. The sample taken for sequencing was PBMCs. The J gene is TRBJ1-4, the V gene TRBV7-3; D not certain. This TCR came from a woman in her fifties or sixties in good health and CMV-seronegative. The CDR3 region is CASSLNLVTNEKLFF. DNA of the CDR3: TGTGCCAGCAGCTTAAACTTGGTCACCAATGAAAAACTGTTTTTT.